These 10 T cell receptor beta chains were all obtained from the same sample, sequenced in a study of T cell changes during pregnancy in multiple sclerosis. Produced via immunoSEQ multiplex PCR; TCRdb's table is partial and in-frame only. The repertoire holds roughly 39,000 clones, with about nine tenths as singletons. This sample comprised CD4+ T cells from peripheral blood mononuclear cells, obtained in the first trimester of pregnancy. The receptor set was obtained from a female donor in good health, enrolled as a control in a pregnancy study.

The genes are TRBV6-5 and TRBJ2-7; D remains ambiguous. Trimming took off 2 bases at V and 0 bases at J, with 11 bases between the two ends. Germline V lookup: CDR1 MNHEY, CDR2 SVGAGI. The CDR3 is 15 residues long. The CDR3 DNA sequence: TGTGCCAGCAGTTACGGGCAGGAACCCTCCTACGAGCAGTACTTC. It encodes CASSYGQEPSYEQYF.

This clone was counted once. The chain uses TRBV5-8 and TRBJ1-2, with 8 positions matching TRBD1. CDR3 size: 14 residues. The V gene's germline CDR1 is SGHTS and CDR2 YDEGEE. V was clipped by 2 bases and J by 1 base; unmatched bases: 1. The CDR3 here is CASSLQGVNYGYTF. Written as DNA, the CDR3 is TGTGCCAGCAGCTTACAGGGGGTTAACTATGGCTACACCTTC.

This clone came up once. The chain is built from TRBV4-3 and TRBJ2-7; TRBD2 matches at 9 bases. Germline V gives CDR1 LGHNA, CDR2 YSLEER. The CDR3 has 16 amino acids. The trim removed 2 bases at V and 3 bases at J, leaving 8 bases unmatched. CDR3 DNA: TGCGCCAGCAGCCAACAGATCGGTAGCGGGGGCTACGAGCAGTACTTC. It specifies CASSQQIGSGGYEQYF.

This chain uses TRBV18 with TRBJ2-7, with a tentative D call TRBD1 (5 bases). CDR1 is KGHSH, CDR2 LQKENI, per germline. The CDR3 covers 14 residues. V gave up 6 bases and J gave up 2 bases, with 14 bases separating them. CDR3 region: CASSLHRSAYEQYF. Here the CDR3 DNA reads TGTGCCAGCTCCCTTCACAGGAGTGCCTACGAGCAGTACTTC.

This sequence joins TRBV7-9 and TRBJ1-4, with D hard to call. Germline V gene data show CDR1 as SEHNR and CDR2 as FQNEAQ (reference sequence). This CDR3 has 15 residues. V dropped 1 base and J dropped 1 base, with 7 bases sitting between them. Here the CDR3 DNA reads TGTGCCAGCAGCTTAGGTCGGGGAACTAATGAAAAACTGTTTTTT. Its protein product is CASSLGRGTNEKLFF. Drawing the rest from reference TRBV7-9 and TRBJ1-4, the complete variable domain is DTGVSQNPRHKITKRGQNVTFRCDPISEHNRLYWYRQTLGQGPEFLTYFQNEAQLEKSRLLSDRFSAERPKGSFSTLEIQRTEQGDSAMYLCASSLGRGTNEKLFFGSGTQLSVL.

This clone has only a few counts. The chain employs TRBV5-1 and TRBJ2-2; the D gene is possibly TRBD1 (6 bases). This CDR3 has 13 amino acids. The V gene's germline CDR1 is SGHRS and CDR2 YFSETQ. V lost 2 bases, J lost 6 bases, and 8 bases lay in between. The CDR3 region is CASSFQGSGELFF. In DNA form, the CDR3 reads TGCGCCAGCAGCTTTCAGGGGTCCGGGGAGCTGTTTTTT.

The chain couples TRBV7-6 to TRBJ1-1; D may be TRBD1 (5 bases). V shed 0 bases and J shed 7 bases, with 12 bases lying between them. CDR3 size: 14 residues. Germline lookup yields CDR1 SGHVS and CDR2 FNYEAQ. The CDR3 is CASSLAQGAGEAFF. CDR3 DNA: TGTGCCAGCAGCTTAGCGCAGGGAGCGGGTGAAGCTTTCTTT.

The chain is built from TRBV6-5 and TRBJ1-4; D may be TRBD1 (5 bases). V lost 0 bases to trimming and J lost 7 bases, with 12 bases between them. The CDR3 extends over 15 amino acids. Germline lookup yields CDR1 MNHEY and CDR2 SVGAGI. The DNA for the CDR3 is TGTGCCAGCAGTTACTCGGGGGGGATTAGTGAAAAACTGTTTTTT. Its translation: CASSYSGGISEKLFF.

The CDR3 DNA reads as TGTGCCAGCTCCAAGACAGGGCTGACAGATACGCAGTATTTT. It is translated as CASSKTGLTDTQYF. The chain recombines TRBV11-3 with TRBJ2-3, with 7 bases aligning to TRBD1. With V trimmed by 8 bases and J by 3 bases, 8 bases remained unmatched. In germline, CDR1 is SGHNT, CDR2 YENEEA. This CDR3 is 14 amino acids long.

J is TRBJ1-2 and V is TRBV19; D is unresolved. Germline values: CDR1 LNHDA, CDR2 SQIVND (reference sequence). V was trimmed by 3 bases and J by 11 bases, leaving 19 bases between them. This CDR3 spans 14 amino acids. Written as DNA, the CDR3 is TGTGCCAGTAGTATGCGGAGGGAGGGTTGGAAATACACCTTC. Amino acid sequence: CASSMRREGWKYTF.